The text below deals with one TCR beta chain. Its antigen is not identified. The authors ran a second PCR of about 6 to 11 cycles using a sample-barcoded 5' primer and a J-beta primer mix. Each CDR3 protein gets one entry after TCRdb re-called the 5' RACE reads with MiXCR. Of fewer than 1.5 million distinct CDR3 sequences in the sample, roughly 40% were seen once. The sample originates from a study of blood T cells in healthy people across ages. Study conclusions and caveats: No one knew whether donors had CMV, which possibly confounded expanded clonotype changes. Roughly linear declines in TCR beta diversity per million T cells occurred with age.

This CDR3 spans 16 amino acids. Germline V gives CDR1 SGHNT, CDR2 YENEEA. Trimming left V 3 bases short and J 6 bases short, with 18 bases between. Drawn from each donor were 8.5 to 10 milliliters of peripheral blood. Total RNA, at least 5 micrograms per sample, was extracted from PBMCs. The origin of this receptor is a woman younger than 35 in good health. This sequence joins TRBV11-3 and TRBJ2-1, with a tentative D call TRBD1 (6 bases). The sequencing sample was made of blood. The CDR3: CASSFSQGSGRNEQFF. CDR3 sequence (DNA): TGTGCCAGCAGCTTCTCTCAGGGGAGTGGGCGCAATGAGCAGTTCTTC.